These T cell receptor beta chains were read from a single sample in a study of cytomegalovirus exposure and HLA in healthy donors. The assay was immunoSEQ multiplex PCR, and TCRdb's table has in-frame clones only and misses some. The sample carries around 140,000 clones, more than 75% recorded once. Sequenced material: PBMCs. All receptors come from a woman aged 18-30 years in good health and CMV-seropositive. The conserved cysteine and the conserved F or W are not part of the CDR3 here.

TRBV30 | AWNPGRRNTEAF
TRBV19 | ASGATGTEKLF
TRBV2 | ASSPMYSILNTEAF
TRBV13 | ASSLAGPNEKLF
TRBV5-4 | ASSPWTGNMNTEAF
TRBV7-2 | ASSSTWNTEAF
TRBV28 | ASSLNGGGSSNYGYT
TRBV5-6 | ASSLGQGVQLRYGYT
TRBV4-1 | ASSQAPGLAGAKQETQY
TRBV6-4 | ASSDSGDRGWYEQY